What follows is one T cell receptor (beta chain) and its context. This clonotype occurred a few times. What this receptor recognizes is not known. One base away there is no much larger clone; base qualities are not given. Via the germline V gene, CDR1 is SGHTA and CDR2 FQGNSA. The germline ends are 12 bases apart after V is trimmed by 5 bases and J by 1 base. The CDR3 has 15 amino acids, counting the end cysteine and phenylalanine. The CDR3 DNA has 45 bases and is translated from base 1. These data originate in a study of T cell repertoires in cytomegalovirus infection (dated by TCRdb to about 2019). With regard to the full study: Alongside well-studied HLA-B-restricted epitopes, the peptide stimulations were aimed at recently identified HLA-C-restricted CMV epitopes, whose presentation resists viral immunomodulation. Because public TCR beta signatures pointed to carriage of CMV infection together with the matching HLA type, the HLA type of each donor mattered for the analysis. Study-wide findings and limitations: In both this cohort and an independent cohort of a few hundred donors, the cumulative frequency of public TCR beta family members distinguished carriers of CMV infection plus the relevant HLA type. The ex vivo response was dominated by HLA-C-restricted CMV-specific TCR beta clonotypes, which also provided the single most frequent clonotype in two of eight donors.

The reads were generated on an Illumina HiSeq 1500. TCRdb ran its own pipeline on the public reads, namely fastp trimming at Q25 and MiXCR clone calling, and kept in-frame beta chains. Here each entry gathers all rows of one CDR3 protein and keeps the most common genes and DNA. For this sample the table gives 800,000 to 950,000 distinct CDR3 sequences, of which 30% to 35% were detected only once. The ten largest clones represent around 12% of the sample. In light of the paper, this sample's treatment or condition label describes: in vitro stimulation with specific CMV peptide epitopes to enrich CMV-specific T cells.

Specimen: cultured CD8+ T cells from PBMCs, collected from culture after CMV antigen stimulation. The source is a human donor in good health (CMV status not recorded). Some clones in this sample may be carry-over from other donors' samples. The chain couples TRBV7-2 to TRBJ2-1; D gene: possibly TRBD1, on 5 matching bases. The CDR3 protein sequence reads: CASSPQGRSYNEQFF. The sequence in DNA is TGTGCCAGCAGCCCCCAGGGTAGATCCTACAATGAGCAGTTCTTC.